The 3 T cell receptor beta chains below come from one sample, sequenced in a study of glioma-infiltrating T cells after dendritic cell vaccination. The protocol was immunoSEQ multiplex PCR, while the TCRdb copy is restricted to in-frame clones and leaves out a portion. The table records about 96,000 clones, 75% to 85% of them present only once. Sequencing used blood, obtained before dendritic cell vaccination. These receptors came from a human donor with glioblastoma.

The chain employs TRBV27 and TRBJ2-4; 14 positions match TRBD2. The CDR3 is 20 residues long. V gave up 5 bases and J gave up 1 base; unmatched junction bases: 13. CDR1 is MNHEY, CDR2 SMNVEV, per germline (reference sequence). The chain's CDR3 is CASSQEGLGTSGSAKNIQYF. For the CDR3, the DNA is TGTGCCAGCAGTCAGGAAGGGTTAGGGACTAGCGGGAGTGCCAAAAACATTCAGTACTTC.

V is TRBV7-3 and J is TRBJ1-3; no firm D call. Germline V CDR1 and CDR2: SGHTA, FQGTGA. This CDR3 has 15 residues. Trimming removed 1 base from V and 3 bases from J, with 10 bases in between. CDR3 amino acids: CASSLRGGGGNTIYF. The DNA of the CDR3 is TGTGCCAGCAGCTTAAGGGGAGGTGGTGGAAACACCATATATTTT.

V is TRBV9 and J is TRBJ2-7; 10 bases agree with TRBD2. Germline trimming cut 0 bases from V and 6 bases from J; bases unmatched to any gene: 9. Germline CDR1 SGDLS, CDR2 YYNGEE. The CDR3 runs 16 residues. The CDR3 here is CASSVGASGSFSEQYF. The DNA of the CDR3 is TGTGCCAGCAGCGTAGGGGCTAGCGGGAGTTTTTCCGAGCAGTACTTC.